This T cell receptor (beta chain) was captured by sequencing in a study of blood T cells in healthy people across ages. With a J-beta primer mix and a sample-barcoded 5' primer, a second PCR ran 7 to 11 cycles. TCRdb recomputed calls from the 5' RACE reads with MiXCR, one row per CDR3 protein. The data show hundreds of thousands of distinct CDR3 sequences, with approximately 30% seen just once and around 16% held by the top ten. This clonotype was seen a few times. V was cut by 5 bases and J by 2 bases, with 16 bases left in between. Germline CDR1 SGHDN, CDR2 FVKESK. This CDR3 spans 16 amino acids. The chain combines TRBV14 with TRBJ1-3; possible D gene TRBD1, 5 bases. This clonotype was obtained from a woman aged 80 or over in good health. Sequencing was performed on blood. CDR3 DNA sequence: TGTGCCAGCAGCTACGTGTATAGGGGACCTGGAAACACCATATATTTT. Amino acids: CASSYVYRGPGNTIYF.